This T cell receptor beta chain was captured by sequencing in a study of blood T cell repertoires in COVID-19. Study details: There were acute and convalescent COVID-19 samples, and they came from the United States, Italy and Spain. In each case, the material was cDNA or gDNA derived from T cells, B-cell-depleted T cells, or PBMCs.

The CDR3 sequence is 16 residues long. Trimming removed 3 bases from V and 4 bases from J; junction bases left unmatched: 6. The V gene's germline CDR1 is SGHRS and CDR2 YFSETQ. Patients from Seattle were sampled longitudinally, starting during active infection. Source study methods: Reference gene primer amplification gave nucleated cell count estimates. Measured with immunoSEQ multiplex PCR; TCRdb has only the in-frame clones, and not every one. D and trimming come from the DNA, and the V and J calls and clone size come from that table. The table has under 75,000 clones, approximately 84% seen once.

The chain joins TRBV5-1 to TRBJ2-5; 13 nucleotides agree with TRBD2. The sample taken for sequencing was peripheral blood. This TCR was recovered from a man aged 55 to 70 with COVID-19, enrolled during active disease. The CDR3: CASSSTTSGGIETQYF. The CDR3 region has the DNA TGCGCCAGCAGCTCAACGACTAGCGGGGGGATAGAGACCCAGTACTTC.